These 5 T cell receptor beta chains were all obtained from the same sample, sequenced in a study of blood T cell repertoires in COVID-19. Sequencing used immunoSEQ multiplex PCR; TCRdb keeps in-frame clones, though not all of them. The sample holds under 250,000 clones, 84% seen once. Sequencing was carried out using peripheral blood. The receptors were sampled from a man aged 50 or older with active or convalescent COVID-19.

V usage is TRBV5-1 and J usage is TRBJ1-1; a possible D gene is TRBD1 (5 bases). This CDR3 region has 17 residues. With 2 bases removed from V and 0 bases from J, the gap between germline ends came to 17 bases. Germline loops: CDR1 SGHRS, CDR2 YFSETQ. Written as DNA, the CDR3 is TGCGCCAGCAGCTTTAACCTCGGCCAGGGCATGAACACTGAAGCTTTCTTT. It yields the protein CASSFNLGQGMNTEAFF.

CDR3 DNA: TGCAGCTCTGGGCACACTGAAGCTTTCTTT. The encoded protein is CSSGHTEAFF. The gene calls are TRBV29-1 and TRBJ1-1; no definite D call. Germline loops: CDR1 SQVTM, CDR2 ANQGSEA. V was pared by 8 bases and J by 3 bases, with 7 bases between. This CDR3 is built from 10 residues.

The chain employs TRBV7-2 and TRBJ2-5; D gene uncertain. The ends were cut back, 5 bases at V and 5 bases at J, with 15 bases in the middle. This CDR3 is built from 14 residues. Looked up from germline, CDR1 is SGHTA and CDR2 is FQGNSA. DNA of the CDR3: TGTGCCAGCAGCCTCACGGGTCCTGGGGAGACCCAGTACTTC. It specifies CASSLTGPGETQYF.

The chain links TRBV6-2 or TRBV6-3 to TRBJ2-2; D is unresolved. In germline, CDR1 is MNHEY, CDR2 SVGEGT. The CDR3 covers 16 residues. Trimming removed 6 bases from V and 6 bases from J, with 20 bases in between. The CDR3 DNA reads as TGTGCCAGCAGCCCTGTTCCTGGTATACACCCCGGGGAGCTGTTTTTT. Translated: CASSPVPGIHPGELFF.

CDR3 amino acids: CASSSKPTPHQPQHF. The DNA of the CDR3 is TGTGCCAGCAGCTCAAAGCCCACCCCCCATCAGCCCCAGCATTTT. This sequence joins TRBV9 and TRBJ1-5; D not certain. Trimming left V 4 bases short and J 5 bases short, with 16 bases between. The germline V gene has CDR1 SGDLS and CDR2 YYNGEE. This CDR3 is built from 15 residues.